This T cell receptor beta chain was identified during a study of T-cell memory formation after mild COVID-19. The CDR3 runs to 14 residues. Germline CDR1 LGHNA, CDR2 YSLEER. Trimming took off 3 bases at V and 0 bases at J, with 9 bases between the two ends. This clonotype was observed a few times. Via MiXCR, TCRdb re-called the 5' RACE reads, giving one row per CDR3 protein. The top ten hold roughly 8.4% of the sample, which has 350,000 to 450,000 distinct CDR3 sequences, 15% to 20% seen once. V and J are TRBV4-3 and TRBJ2-7; D is undetermined. The source of this sequence is an adult woman who had mild COVID-19 (a few samples of this study predate the infection). Cell type and time point are not known. Sequenced: PBMCs or a T cell subset sorted from them (not recorded which). The CDR3 DNA sequence: TGCGCCAGCAGCCAGCAACTGGCCTCCTACGAGCAGTACTTC. Its protein is CASSQQLASYEQYF.